The rows below give T cell receptor beta chains drawn from one sample of a study of blood T cell repertoires in COVID-19. Clones were read by immunoSEQ multiplex PCR, and TCRdb kept only the in-frame ones, dropping some. This table holds roughly 250,000 clones, more than 80% found once. The specimen sequenced was PBMCs or T cells enriched from blood (not recorded which). The receptors were sampled from a woman aged 18-29 years who had recovered from COVID-19. The CDR3 runs from the conserved cysteine through the conserved F or W. Each record gives: CDR3 DNA, CDR3 protein, D gene, V gene, J gene, clone size. The D gene is left open where the match is weak. Clone sizes are given selectively: once, few, many, or a class where the clone is expanded.

CDR3nt: TGTGCCAGCAGTTACTCGTTACGGGAGCCCCCCTACGAGCAGTACTTC; CDR3aa: CASSYSLREPPYEQYF; d_gene: .; v_gene: TRBV6-2/TRBV6-3; j_gene: TRBJ2-7; abundance: .
CDR3nt: TGCGCCAGCAGATTCCGGGGAGCAACCGGGGAGCTGTTTTTT; CDR3aa: CASRFRGATGELFF; d_gene: .; v_gene: TRBV5-1; j_gene: TRBJ2-2; abundance: .
CDR3nt: TGTGCCAGTAGTATAGCCAACGGGGGAGAGACCCAGTACTTC; CDR3aa: CASSIANGGETQYF; d_gene: .; v_gene: TRBV19; j_gene: TRBJ2-5; abundance: .
CDR3nt: TGTGCCAGCAGTCAGGACAATAGCAATCAGCCCCAGCATTTT; CDR3aa: CASSQDNSNQPQHF; d_gene: .; v_gene: TRBV2; j_gene: TRBJ1-5; abundance: .
CDR3nt: TGTGCCAGTAGGGCACAGGGGAGAAACAATCAGCCCCAGCATTTT; CDR3aa: CASRAQGRNNQPQHF; d_gene: TRBD1; v_gene: TRBV19; j_gene: TRBJ1-5; abundance: .
CDR3nt: TGTGCCAGCATTGACAGCCCGGGTACTGAAGCTTTCTTT; CDR3aa: CASIDSPGTEAFF; d_gene: .; v_gene: TRBV28; j_gene: TRBJ1-1; abundance: .
CDR3nt: TGTGCCAGTAGTGCGGCCGGGCGGGATGGCTACACCTTC; CDR3aa: CASSAAGRDGYTF; d_gene: .; v_gene: TRBV19; j_gene: TRBJ1-2; abundance: .
CDR3nt: TGCGCCAGCAGCTTGGCCCAGACAGACTGGACAGATACGCAGTATTTT; CDR3aa: CASSLAQTDWTDTQYF; d_gene: .; v_gene: TRBV5-1; j_gene: TRBJ2-3; abundance: .
CDR3nt: TGTGCCAGCAGCCCGACAGGGGTAATGAACACTGAAGCTTTCTTT; CDR3aa: CASSPTGVMNTEAFF; d_gene: TRBD1; v_gene: TRBV5-4; j_gene: TRBJ1-1; abundance: .
CDR3nt: TGTGCCAGCAGCTCCGGGACAGATAATTCACCCCTCCACTTT; CDR3aa: CASSSGTDNSPLHF; d_gene: TRBD1; v_gene: TRBV9; j_gene: TRBJ1-6; abundance: few
CDR3nt: TGTGCCAGCACCCCAGGGCGGCCTATGAACACTGAAGCTTTCTTT; CDR3aa: CASTPGRPMNTEAFF; d_gene: .; v_gene: TRBV2; j_gene: TRBJ1-1; abundance: few
CDR3nt: TGTGCCAGCAGCCTTGGGAGGAGTCAGTACTTC; CDR3aa: CASSLGRSQYF; d_gene: .; v_gene: TRBV5-4; j_gene: TRBJ2-4; abundance: .
CDR3nt: TGTGCCAGCAGCCCCGGACAGGGAAGATCTGAAGCTTTCTTT; CDR3aa: CASSPGQGRSEAFF; d_gene: TRBD1; v_gene: TRBV9; j_gene: TRBJ1-1; abundance: .
CDR3nt: TGTGCCTGGAGTGTACTAGCGGGGGCCAACCTCATACATTCTAGCACAGATACGCAGTATTTT; CDR3aa: CAWSVLAGANLIHSSTDTQYF; d_gene: TRBD2; v_gene: TRBV30; j_gene: TRBJ2-3; abundance: .
CDR3nt: TGTGCCATCAGTGATGTGGGACAGGGCATGAACACTGAAGCTTTCTTT; CDR3aa: CAISDVGQGMNTEAFF; d_gene: TRBD1; v_gene: TRBV10-3; j_gene: TRBJ1-1; abundance: .
CDR3nt: TGTGCCAGCTCACCACAGGGAGCTGAAGCTTTCTTT; CDR3aa: CASSPQGAEAFF; d_gene: .; v_gene: TRBV18; j_gene: TRBJ1-1; abundance: .
CDR3nt: TGTGCCAGCTCACTCAGTAGCGGGGACACAGATACGCAGTATTTT; CDR3aa: CASSLSSGDTDTQYF; d_gene: TRBD2; v_gene: TRBV18; j_gene: TRBJ2-3; abundance: few
CDR3nt: TGCGCCAGCAGCCCCGGACTAGCAGAGGAGACCCAGTACTTC; CDR3aa: CASSPGLAEETQYF; d_gene: TRBD2; v_gene: TRBV5-1; j_gene: TRBJ2-5; abundance: .
CDR3nt: TGTGCCAGCAGCCGGTGGGACAGGGAGCAAGAGACCCAGTACTTC; CDR3aa: CASSRWDREQETQYF; d_gene: TRBD1; v_gene: TRBV7-9; j_gene: TRBJ2-5; abundance: .
CDR3nt: TGTGCCAGCTCACGCCTAACAGGGCCTGCCACAGATACGCAGTATTTT; CDR3aa: CASSRLTGPATDTQYF; d_gene: .; v_gene: TRBV18; j_gene: TRBJ2-3; abundance: .
CDR3nt: TGCGCCAGCAGCCCCGGGACAGTCGCTGCTAATGAAAAACTGTTTTTT; CDR3aa: CASSPGTVAANEKLFF; d_gene: TRBD1; v_gene: TRBV5-1; j_gene: TRBJ1-4; abundance: .
CDR3nt: TGTGCCATCAGTGAGGGGCCGGAGGATAACTATGGCTACACCTTC; CDR3aa: CAISEGPEDNYGYTF; d_gene: .; v_gene: TRBV10-3; j_gene: TRBJ1-2; abundance: .
CDR3nt: TGTGCCACCAGCAGAGATCCCAGGGGCACTGAAGCTTTCTTT; CDR3aa: CATSRDPRGTEAFF; d_gene: .; v_gene: TRBV15; j_gene: TRBJ1-1; abundance: .
CDR3nt: TGTGCCAGCAGCTTATTAACAGTCCCCAACACTGAAGCTTTCTTT; CDR3aa: CASSLLTVPNTEAFF; d_gene: .; v_gene: TRBV11-2; j_gene: TRBJ1-1; abundance: .
CDR3nt: TGTGCCAGCAGTCTGACAGGGCGGACTGAAGCTTTCTTT; CDR3aa: CASSLTGRTEAFF; d_gene: TRBD1; v_gene: TRBV6-5; j_gene: TRBJ1-1; abundance: .
CDR3nt: TGTGCCAGCACCGTTGGGGACATCCCTAATCAGCCCCAGCATTTT; CDR3aa: CASTVGDIPNQPQHF; d_gene: .; v_gene: TRBV5-5; j_gene: TRBJ1-5; abundance: few
CDR3nt: TGTGCCAGCAGCAGAGACCGACTAGTAGGACAGTATTTT; CDR3aa: CASSRDRLVGQYF; d_gene: .; v_gene: TRBV11-2; j_gene: TRBJ2-3; abundance: .
CDR3nt: TGCGCCAGCAGCCCAAGAGCGGCCGAAGGCACTGAAGCTTTCTTT; CDR3aa: CASSPRAAEGTEAFF; d_gene: .; v_gene: TRBV5-1; j_gene: TRBJ1-1; abundance: .
CDR3nt: TGTGCCAGCCGAGGGAGGGCCTCTAATGAAAAACTGTTTTTT; CDR3aa: CASRGRASNEKLFF; d_gene: .; v_gene: TRBV19; j_gene: TRBJ1-4; abundance: .
CDR3nt: TGTGCCAGCAGCTTGGTGGCGAACACTGAAGCTTTCTTT; CDR3aa: CASSLVANTEAFF; d_gene: .; v_gene: TRBV5-6; j_gene: TRBJ1-1; abundance: .
CDR3nt: TGCGCCAGCAGGCCAGCGGGACTAGGAAGCACAGATACGCAGTATTTT; CDR3aa: CASRPAGLGSTDTQYF; d_gene: TRBD2; v_gene: TRBV5-1; j_gene: TRBJ2-3; abundance: .
CDR3nt: TGTGCCAGCAGTTTTAGGGGGACCTATGGCTACACCTTC; CDR3aa: CASSFRGTYGYTF; d_gene: .; v_gene: TRBV12-3/TRBV12-4; j_gene: TRBJ1-2; abundance: once
CDR3nt: TGTGCCGCCGGGGGGTGGGATCAGCCCCAGCATTTT; CDR3aa: CAAGGWDQPQHF; d_gene: .; v_gene: TRBV10-3; j_gene: TRBJ1-5; abundance: once
CDR3nt: TGCGCCAGCAGCTCGACAGGGTGGAACACTGAAGCTTTCTTT; CDR3aa: CASSSTGWNTEAFF; d_gene: TRBD1; v_gene: TRBV5-1; j_gene: TRBJ1-1; abundance: .
CDR3nt: TGTGCCAGCAGCCACAGGGGGCCGGGGACCGGGGAGCTGTTTTTT; CDR3aa: CASSHRGPGTGELFF; d_gene: TRBD1; v_gene: TRBV5-6; j_gene: TRBJ2-2; abundance: .
CDR3nt: TGTGCCAGCAGTTTGTCCACGACAGTTTCAGCTTTCTTT; CDR3aa: CASSLSTTVSAFF; d_gene: .; v_gene: TRBV12-3/TRBV12-4; j_gene: TRBJ1-1; abundance: .
CDR3nt: TGTGCCAGCAGGGCCCAGGGAGAGCAGTACTTC; CDR3aa: CASRAQGEQYF; d_gene: .; v_gene: TRBV28; j_gene: TRBJ2-7; abundance: .
CDR3nt: TGTGCCAGCAGTTACTTTCCCGATCAGCCCCAGCATTTT; CDR3aa: CASSYFPDQPQHF; d_gene: .; v_gene: TRBV6-5; j_gene: TRBJ1-5; abundance: .
CDR3nt: TGTGCCAGCAGTTTGACAGGGGACGAGCAGTACTTC; CDR3aa: CASSLTGDEQYF; d_gene: TRBD1; v_gene: TRBV27; j_gene: TRBJ2-7; abundance: .
CDR3nt: TGCGCCAGCAGCTTGGACAGGGAGGGAATCGGCTACACCTTC; CDR3aa: CASSLDREGIGYTF; d_gene: .; v_gene: TRBV5-1; j_gene: TRBJ1-2; abundance: .
CDR3nt: TGCGCCAGCAGTCCCGGACAGGCGAGCTATGGCTACACCTTC; CDR3aa: CASSPGQASYGYTF; d_gene: TRBD1; v_gene: TRBV10-1; j_gene: TRBJ1-2; abundance: few